Listed below are T cell receptor beta chains from one sample, sequenced in a study of regulatory T cells in long-lasting Graves disease. Each CDR3 protein is one row after TCRdb ran MiXCR on the multiplex PCR reads. The table has 350,000 to 500,000 distinct CDR3 sequences, around 13% seen once. This same sample was also part of a study on T cells in Graves' hyperthyroidism and ophthalmopathy.

The input for sequencing was peripheral blood mononuclear cells (PBMCs), taken at new diagnosis, from a patient treated with antithyroid drugs. These receptors were obtained from a woman between 45 and 60 years old with Graves disease. The conserved cysteine and the conserved F or W are not part of the CDR3 here.

cdr3_length: 13; j_call: TRBJ1-5; v_call: TRBV27; cdr3_aa: ASSPDSYSNQPQH
cdr3_length: 13; j_call: TRBJ2-5; v_call: TRBV5-6; cdr3_aa: ASSLGLAGGLVLL
cdr3_length: 11; j_call: TRBJ1-1; v_call: TRBV25-1; cdr3_aa: ASKKQGFTEAF
cdr3_length: 14; j_call: TRBJ2-3; v_call: TRBV7-9; cdr3_aa: ASSPPEAVSTDTQY
cdr3_length: 15; j_call: TRBJ2-1; v_call: TRBV3-1; cdr3_aa: ASSLERAGESYNEQF
cdr3_length: 14; j_call: TRBJ1-2; v_call: TRBV6-1; cdr3_aa: ASSRDSGGPNYGYT
cdr3_length: 18; j_call: TRBJ1-4; v_call: TRBV5-1; cdr3_aa: ASYTRKPTGGSWTNEKLF
cdr3_length: 11; j_call: TRBJ2-3; v_call: TRBV6-2/TRBV6-3; cdr3_aa: ASTAGGRVTQY
cdr3_length: 10; j_call: TRBJ2-7; v_call: TRBV19; cdr3_aa: ATHSPTLEQY
cdr3_length: 13; j_call: TRBJ2-7; v_call: TRBV13; cdr3_aa: DSSTIGTGDYEQY
cdr3_length: 14; j_call: TRBJ1-1; v_call: TRBV11-2; cdr3_aa: ASSPGTGEINTEAF
cdr3_length: 11; j_call: TRBJ2-7; v_call: TRBV20-1; cdr3_aa: SQTGTNSYEQY
cdr3_length: 14; j_call: TRBJ2-2; v_call: TRBV24-1; cdr3_aa: ATSDFFRGNTGELF
cdr3_length: 13; j_call: TRBJ2-5; v_call: TRBV5-5; cdr3_aa: ASSPEGWVRETQY
cdr3_length: 11; j_call: TRBJ1-1; v_call: TRBV30; cdr3_aa: AWTVLGDTAAF
cdr3_length: 12; j_call: TRBJ2-2; v_call: TRBV2; cdr3_aa: ASSGLVSTGELF
cdr3_length: 15; j_call: TRBJ2-6; v_call: TRBV12-3/TRBV12-4; cdr3_aa: ASSLYRGATGANVLT
cdr3_length: 13; j_call: TRBJ1-2; v_call: TRBV6-1; cdr3_aa: ASSEVWQGAIGYT
cdr3_length: 12; j_call: TRBJ1-2; v_call: TRBV3-1; cdr3_aa: ASRRTERGYGYT
cdr3_length: 13; j_call: TRBJ2-5; v_call: TRBV30; cdr3_aa: AWSIGQGLLETQY
cdr3_length: 13; j_call: TRBJ2-7; v_call: TRBV9; cdr3_aa: ASSVVGLAGDEQY
cdr3_length: 17; j_call: TRBJ2-1; v_call: TRBV28; cdr3_aa: ASSTTSGTFTGSYDEQF
cdr3_length: 12; j_call: TRBJ2-1; v_call: TRBV7-9; cdr3_aa: ASSLYGTGNEQF
cdr3_length: 13; j_call: TRBJ1-1; v_call: TRBV28; cdr3_aa: ASNNRGSGNTEAF
cdr3_length: 13; j_call: TRBJ2-4; v_call: TRBV6-2/TRBV6-3; cdr3_aa: ASSSAGIAKNIQY
cdr3_length: 13; j_call: TRBJ2-7; v_call: TRBV28; cdr3_aa: ASSSGDSWVPEQY
cdr3_length: 14; j_call: TRBJ1-1; v_call: TRBV3-1; cdr3_aa: ASSLRYRGSAFEAF
cdr3_length: 12; j_call: TRBJ2-1; v_call: TRBV19; cdr3_aa: ASSILGEPWGQF
cdr3_length: 14; j_call: TRBJ2-3; v_call: TRBV14; cdr3_aa: ASSQETGVFTDTQY
cdr3_length: 16; j_call: TRBJ2-2; v_call: TRBV7-9; cdr3_aa: ASSSKGGLAAGTGELF
cdr3_length: 13; j_call: TRBJ2-1; v_call: TRBV6-1; cdr3_aa: ASSQGARSYNGQF
cdr3_length: 9; j_call: TRBJ2-2; v_call: TRBV11-2; cdr3_aa: ASSFLGELF
cdr3_length: 14; j_call: TRBJ2-1; v_call: TRBV27; cdr3_aa: ASSPRTDSSYNEQF
cdr3_length: 14; j_call: TRBJ2-7; v_call: TRBV18; cdr3_aa: ASSPVLAGEVYEQY
cdr3_length: 16; j_call: TRBJ2-2; v_call: TRBV10-2; cdr3_aa: ASSDPTGFAMNTGELF
cdr3_length: 12; j_call: TRBJ2-5; v_call: TRBV2; cdr3_aa: ASILRRVRETQY
cdr3_length: 13; j_call: TRBJ1-4; v_call: TRBV6-2/TRBV6-3; cdr3_aa: ASSYSYGAAEKLF
cdr3_length: 11; j_call: TRBJ1-1; v_call: TRBV24-1; cdr3_aa: ATRGAEDIEAF
cdr3_length: 13; j_call: TRBJ2-2; v_call: TRBV20-1; cdr3_aa: SVLRDRGPTGELF
cdr3_length: 12; j_call: TRBJ2-5; v_call: TRBV7-9; cdr3_aa: ASSLSGSGETQY
cdr3_length: 13; j_call: TRBJ2-2; v_call: TRBV7-9; cdr3_aa: ASSLGGADTGELF